The clone carrying this T cell receptor beta chain was counted many times. The antigen is unknown. These data come from a study of T-cell memory formation after mild COVID-19. In the study overall: Each donor largely had its own TCR clusters. Study results and limitations: Cross-reactive memory apparently joined, as some responding clones appeared in pre-infection memory. Later expanders leaned toward CD4+, whereas clones contracting from day 15 to 85 were balanced CD4/CD8.

5'RACE primed from the constant segment yielded TCR alpha and TCR beta cDNA libraries bearing sample barcodes and UMIs. Each CDR3 protein is one row after TCRdb ran MiXCR on the 5' RACE reads. The sample contains hundreds of thousands of distinct CDR3 sequences, roughly 8.2% of which appear only once. V was trimmed by 3 bases and J by 4 bases, leaving 8 bases between them. Germline V CDR1 and CDR2: SGHTA, FQGNSA. This CDR3 has 13 amino acids. This chain links TRBV7-2 with TRBJ2-3; D gene ambiguous. Sequenced material: PBMCs or a T cell subset sorted from them (not recorded which). The TCR comes from a man aged 18 to 30 who had mild COVID-19 (a few samples of this study predate the infection). Cell type and time point are not known. CDR3 residues: CASSFLPADTQYF. DNA of the CDR3: TGTGCCAGCAGCTTCCTGCCCGCAGATACGCAGTATTTT. Using reference TRBV7-2 and TRBJ2-3 for the parts outside the CDR3, the full variable domain is GAGVSQSPSNKVTEKGKDVELRCDPISGHTALYWYRQSLGQGLEFLIYFQGNSAPDKSGLPSDRFSAERTGGSVSTLTIQRTQQEDSAVYLCASSFLPADTQYFGPGTRLTVL.